Listed here are 11 T cell receptor beta chains from one sample, sequenced in a study of T cell responses to AZD1222 COVID-19 vaccine. TCRdb keeps only in-frame clones here, not all; method: immunoSEQ multiplex PCR. This sample carries around 250,000 clones, 85% to 95% of them seen once, and the ten largest clones take roughly 0.5%. Material: peripheral blood, obtained on day 0 of AZD1222 vaccination. These receptors all stem from an adult in good health.

The chain employs TRBV19 and TRBJ2-1, with unresolved D. Per germline, CDR1 LNHDA and CDR2 SQIVND (reference sequence). This CDR3 spans 12 amino acids. V was clipped by 5 bases and J by 3 bases, with 5 bases between them. Here the CDR3 DNA reads TGTGCCAGTAGTGAGATCTACAATGAGCAGTTCTTC. Translating it yields CASSEIYNEQFF.

The chain uses TRBV2 and TRBJ2-7; D call uncertain. This CDR3 comprises 13 residues. V was trimmed by 6 bases and J by 11 bases, leaving 20 bases between them. Per germline, CDR1 SNHLY and CDR2 FYNNEI. The CDR3 region has the DNA TGTGCCAGCAGCCAAGAAACTTTGGAGACCGAGTACTTC. Protein: CASSQETLETEYF.

CDR3: CASSSGSGEQYF. CDR3 nucleotides: TGTGCCAGCAGCTCCGGTTCGGGGGAGCAGTACTTC. This chain links TRBV11-3 with TRBJ2-7; tentatively, D is TRBD2 (5 bases). This CDR3 spans 12 amino acids. Germline V gene data show CDR1 as SGHNT and CDR2 as YENEEA. V lost 4 bases and J 7 bases, leaving 11 bases between the germline ends.

V is TRBV2 and J is TRBJ2-7, with TRBD1 as a possible D gene (6 bases). CDR1 and CDR2 from the germline V gene are SNHLY and FYNNEI. Trimming stripped 1 base from V and 4 bases from J, with 14 bases between. CDR3 length: 15 residues. For the CDR3, the DNA is TGTGCCAGCAGTGAAGGGGGGCAGGGGAAGTACGAGCAGTACTTC. It specifies CASSEGGQGKYEQYF.

The chain recombines TRBV5-5 with TRBJ1-2; TRBD1 is a possible D gene (5 bases). The CDR3 covers 13 residues. V was pared by 4 bases and J by 13 bases, with 20 bases between. In germline, CDR1 is SGHKS, CDR2 YYEKEE (reference sequence). The CDR3 DNA sequence: TGTGCCAGCAGCCTCTGGGACCGTCCCTATCCCACCTTC. Its protein is CASSLWDRPYPTF.

The chain combines TRBV11-2 with TRBJ2-7; D is uncertain. Per the germline V gene, CDR1 is SGHAT and CDR2 is FQNNGV. The CDR3 length is 11 residues. The ends were cut back, 2 bases at V and 5 bases at J, with 4 bases in the middle. CDR3 residues: CASSLNNEQYF. Here the CDR3 DNA reads TGTGCCAGCAGCTTAAATAACGAGCAGTACTTC.

This rearrangement joins TRBV5-4 to TRBJ2-1; the match to TRBD2 covers 9 bases. Trimming at V came to 5 bases and at J to 4 bases, leaving 16 bases not matched to a gene. The CDR3 extends over 18 amino acids. Germline CDR1 is SGHNT and CDR2 is YYREEE (reference sequence). The CDR3 spells CASSGHLLAGASYNEQFF. The CDR3 coding sequence is TGTGCCAGCAGTGGCCACCTTTTAGCGGGGGCTTCGTACAATGAGCAGTTCTTC.

V and J are TRBV19 and TRBJ2-4, with D perhaps assigned TRBD1 or TRBD2 (5 bases each). The CDR3 spans 14 residues. Germline loops: CDR1 LNHDA, CDR2 SQIVND (reference sequence). V dropped 5 bases and J dropped 2 bases, with 10 bases sitting between them. The CDR3 reads CASSGGNSKNIQYF. CDR3 bases: TGTGCCAGTAGTGGGGGTAACTCCAAAAACATTCAGTACTTC.

V usage is TRBV10-3 and J usage is TRBJ1-1; perhaps TRBD1 as D (5 bases). Per germline, CDR1 ENHRY and CDR2 SYGVKD. The V end lost 6 bases, the J end lost 3 bases, and 11 bases lay between the germline ends. This CDR3 has 13 residues. CDR3 amino acids: CAIRRDGDTEAFF. CDR3 DNA sequence: TGTGCCATCAGACGGGACGGTGACACTGAAGCTTTCTTT.

This chain uses TRBV5-1 with TRBJ2-7; D possibly matches TRBD1 or TRBD2 (5 bases each). Germline CDR1 and CDR2: SGHRS and YFSETQ. Trimming took 5 bases from V and 3 from J, leaving 9 bases between them. The CDR3 covers 12 residues. CDR3 loop: CASSWDGYEQYF. CDR3 sequence (DNA): TGCGCCAGCAGTTGGGACGGCTACGAGCAGTACTTC.

The chain links TRBV5-1 to TRBJ1-6; 8 bases match TRBD1. V shed 2 bases, J shed 8 bases, and the junction held 6 bases outside the gene matches. CDR3 length: 15 amino acids. The germline gives CDR1 SGHRS, CDR2 YFSETQ. CDR3 sequence: CASSLKDRAYSPLHF. CDR3 nucleotide sequence: TGCGCCAGCAGCTTAAAGGACAGGGCTTATTCACCCCTCCACTTT.